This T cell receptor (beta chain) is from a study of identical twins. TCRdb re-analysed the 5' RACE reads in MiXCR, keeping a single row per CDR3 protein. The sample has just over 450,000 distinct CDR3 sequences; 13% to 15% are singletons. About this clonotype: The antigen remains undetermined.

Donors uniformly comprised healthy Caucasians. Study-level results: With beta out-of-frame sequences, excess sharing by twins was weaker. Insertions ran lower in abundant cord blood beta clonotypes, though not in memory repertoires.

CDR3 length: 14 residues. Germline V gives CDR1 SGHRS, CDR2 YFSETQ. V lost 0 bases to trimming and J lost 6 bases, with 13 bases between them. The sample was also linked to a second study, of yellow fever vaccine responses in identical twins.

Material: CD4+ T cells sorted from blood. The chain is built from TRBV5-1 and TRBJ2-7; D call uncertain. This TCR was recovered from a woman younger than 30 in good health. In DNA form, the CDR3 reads TGCGCCAGCAGCTTGGAATGGCCCCCGGGCGAGCAGTACTTC. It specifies CASSLEWPPGEQYF.